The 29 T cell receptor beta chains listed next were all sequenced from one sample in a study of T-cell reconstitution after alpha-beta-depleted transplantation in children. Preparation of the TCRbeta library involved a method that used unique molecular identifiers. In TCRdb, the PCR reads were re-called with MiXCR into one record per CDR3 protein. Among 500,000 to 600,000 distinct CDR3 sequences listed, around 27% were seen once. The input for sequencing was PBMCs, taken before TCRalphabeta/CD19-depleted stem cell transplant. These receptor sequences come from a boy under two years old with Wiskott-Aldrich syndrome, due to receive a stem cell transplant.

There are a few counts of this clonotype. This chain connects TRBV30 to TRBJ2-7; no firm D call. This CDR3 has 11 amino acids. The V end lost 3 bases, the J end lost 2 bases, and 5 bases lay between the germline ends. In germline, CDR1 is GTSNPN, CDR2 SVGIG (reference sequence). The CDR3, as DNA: TGTGCCTGGAGGGGGACCTACGAGCAGTACTTC. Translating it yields CAWRGTYEQYF.

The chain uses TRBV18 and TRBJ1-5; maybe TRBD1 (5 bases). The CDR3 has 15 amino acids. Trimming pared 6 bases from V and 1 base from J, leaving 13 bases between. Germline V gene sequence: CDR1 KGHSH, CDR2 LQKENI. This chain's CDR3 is CASSRNGASNQPQHF. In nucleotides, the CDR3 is TGTGCCAGCTCCCGTAATGGGGCCAGCAATCAGCCCCAGCATTTT.

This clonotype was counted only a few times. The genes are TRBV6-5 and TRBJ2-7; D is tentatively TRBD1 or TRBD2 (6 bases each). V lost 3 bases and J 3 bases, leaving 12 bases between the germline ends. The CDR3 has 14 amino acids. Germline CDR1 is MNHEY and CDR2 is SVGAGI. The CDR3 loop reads CASSYRRGLYEQYF. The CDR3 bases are TGTGCCAGCAGTTATCGCAGGGGACTCTACGAGCAGTACTTC.

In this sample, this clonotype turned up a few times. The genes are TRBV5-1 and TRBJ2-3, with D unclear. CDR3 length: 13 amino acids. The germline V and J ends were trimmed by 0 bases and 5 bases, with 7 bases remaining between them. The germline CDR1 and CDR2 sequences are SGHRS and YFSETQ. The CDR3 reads CASSLAVQDTQYF. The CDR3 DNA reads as TGCGCCAGCAGCTTGGCAGTACAAGATACGCAGTATTTT.

CDR3 bases: TGTGCCAGCAGCGCGCGACAGGGCCGGAACACTGAAGCTTTCTTT. Its protein product is CASSARQGRNTEAFF. The chain combines TRBV11-1 with TRBJ1-1; 7 bases are shared with TRBD1. CDR1 and CDR2 (germline): SGHAT, FQDESV (reference sequence). V lost 5 bases and J lost 1; bases outside the gene matches: 7. The CDR3 totals 15 residues.

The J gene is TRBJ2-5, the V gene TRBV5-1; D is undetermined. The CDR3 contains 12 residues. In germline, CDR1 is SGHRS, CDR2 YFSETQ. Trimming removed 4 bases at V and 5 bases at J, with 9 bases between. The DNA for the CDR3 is TGCGCCAGCAGCGAGAAGTTGGAGACCCAGTACTTC. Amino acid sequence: CASSEKLETQYF.

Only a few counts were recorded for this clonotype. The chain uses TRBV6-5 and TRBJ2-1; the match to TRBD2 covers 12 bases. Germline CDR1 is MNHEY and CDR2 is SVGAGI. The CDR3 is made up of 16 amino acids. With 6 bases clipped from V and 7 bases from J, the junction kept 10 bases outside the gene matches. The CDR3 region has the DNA TGTGCCAGCAGCCAGAGGGGACTAGCGGGTCAAAATGAGCAGTTCTTC. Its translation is CASSQRGLAGQNEQFF.

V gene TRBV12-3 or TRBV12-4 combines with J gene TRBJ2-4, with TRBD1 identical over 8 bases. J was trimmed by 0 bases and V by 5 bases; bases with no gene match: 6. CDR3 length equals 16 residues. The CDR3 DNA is TGTGCCAGCAGTCTGGGACAGGTACCAGCCAAAAACATTCAGTACTTC. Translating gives CASSLGQVPAKNIQYF.

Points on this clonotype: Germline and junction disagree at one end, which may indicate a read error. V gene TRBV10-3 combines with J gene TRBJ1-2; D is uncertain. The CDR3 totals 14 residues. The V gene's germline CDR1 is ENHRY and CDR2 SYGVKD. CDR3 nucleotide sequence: TGTGCCACCAGTGAGTCAAAGATTAACTATGGCTACACCTTC. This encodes CATSESKINYGYTF.

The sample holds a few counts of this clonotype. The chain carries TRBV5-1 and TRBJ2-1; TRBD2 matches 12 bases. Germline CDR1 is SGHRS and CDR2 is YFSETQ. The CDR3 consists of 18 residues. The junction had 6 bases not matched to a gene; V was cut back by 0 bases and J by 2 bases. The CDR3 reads CASSLGLAGVGTYNEQFF. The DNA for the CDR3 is TGCGCCAGCAGCTTGGGACTAGCGGGAGTAGGAACCTACAATGAGCAGTTCTTC.

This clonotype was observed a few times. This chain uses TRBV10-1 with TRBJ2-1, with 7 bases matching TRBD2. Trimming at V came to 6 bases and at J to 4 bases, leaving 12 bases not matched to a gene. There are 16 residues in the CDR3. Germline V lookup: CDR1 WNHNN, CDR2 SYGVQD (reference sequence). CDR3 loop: CASSTLGLADYNEQFF. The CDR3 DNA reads TGCGCCAGCAGCACTTTGGGGCTAGCGGATTACAATGAGCAGTTCTTC.

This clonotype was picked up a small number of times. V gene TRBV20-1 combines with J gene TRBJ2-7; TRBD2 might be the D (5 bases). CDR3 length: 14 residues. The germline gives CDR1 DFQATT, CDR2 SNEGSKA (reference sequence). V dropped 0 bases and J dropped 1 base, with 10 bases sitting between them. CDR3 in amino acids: CSARDPAASYEQYF. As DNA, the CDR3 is TGCAGTGCTAGAGACCCAGCGGCTTCCTACGAGCAGTACTTC.

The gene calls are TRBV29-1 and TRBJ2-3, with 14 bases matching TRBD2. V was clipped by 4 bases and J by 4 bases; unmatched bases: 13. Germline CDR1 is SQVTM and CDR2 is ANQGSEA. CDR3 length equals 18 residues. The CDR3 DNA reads TGCAGCGTTGTCCAGACTAGCGGGAGGGCCAAGTTCGCAGATACGCAGTATTTT. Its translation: CSVVQTSGRAKFADTQYF.

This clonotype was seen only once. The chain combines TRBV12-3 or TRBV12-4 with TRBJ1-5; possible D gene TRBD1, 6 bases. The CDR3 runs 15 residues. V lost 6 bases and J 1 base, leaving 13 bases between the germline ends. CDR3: CASRKTGNSNQPQHF. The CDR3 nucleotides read TGTGCCAGCAGAAAGACAGGAAACAGCAATCAGCCCCAGCATTTT.

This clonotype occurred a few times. The DNA for the CDR3 is TGTGCCAGCTCACCAAAAGGGGCGACAGATACGCAGTATTTT. Amino acids: CASSPKGATDTQYF. The chain couples TRBV18 to TRBJ2-3; D is possibly TRBD1 (5 bases). The length of the CDR3 is 14 residues. The germline V gene encodes CDR1 KGHSH and CDR2 LQKENI. V dropped 2 bases and J dropped 3 bases, with 9 bases sitting between them.

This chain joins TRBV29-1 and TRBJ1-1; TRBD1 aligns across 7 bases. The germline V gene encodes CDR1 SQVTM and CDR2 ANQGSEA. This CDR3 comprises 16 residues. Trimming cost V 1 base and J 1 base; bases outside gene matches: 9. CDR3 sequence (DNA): TGCAGCGTTGAAGTTCGTCCCGGGACAGCGAACACTGAAGCTTTCTTT. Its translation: CSVEVRPGTANTEAFF.

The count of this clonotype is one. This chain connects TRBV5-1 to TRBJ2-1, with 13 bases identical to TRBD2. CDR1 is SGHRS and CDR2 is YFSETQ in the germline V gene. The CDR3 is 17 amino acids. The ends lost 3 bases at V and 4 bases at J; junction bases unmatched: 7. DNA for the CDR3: TGCGCCAGCAGCTCCGGGACTAGCGGGATGAAATACAATGAGCAGTTCTTC. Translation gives CASSSGTSGMKYNEQFF.

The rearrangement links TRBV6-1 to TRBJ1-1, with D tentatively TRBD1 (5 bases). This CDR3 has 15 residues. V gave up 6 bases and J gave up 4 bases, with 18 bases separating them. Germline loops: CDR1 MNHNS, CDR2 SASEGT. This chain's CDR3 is CASSPRNLGRTEAFF. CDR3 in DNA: TGTGCCAGCAGCCCACGGAACCTGGGACGCACTGAAGCTTTCTTT.

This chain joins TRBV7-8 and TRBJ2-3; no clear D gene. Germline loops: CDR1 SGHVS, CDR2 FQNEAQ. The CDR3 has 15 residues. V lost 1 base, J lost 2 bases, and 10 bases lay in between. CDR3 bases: TGTGCCAGCAGCTTAGAGGCAGGACCCACAGATACGCAGTATTTT. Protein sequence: CASSLEAGPTDTQYF.

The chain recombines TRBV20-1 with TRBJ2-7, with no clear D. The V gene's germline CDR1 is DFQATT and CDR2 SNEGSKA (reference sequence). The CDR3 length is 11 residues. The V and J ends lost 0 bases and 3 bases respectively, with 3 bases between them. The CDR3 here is CSARDVYEQYF. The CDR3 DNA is TGCAGTGCTAGAGACGTCTACGAGCAGTACTTC.

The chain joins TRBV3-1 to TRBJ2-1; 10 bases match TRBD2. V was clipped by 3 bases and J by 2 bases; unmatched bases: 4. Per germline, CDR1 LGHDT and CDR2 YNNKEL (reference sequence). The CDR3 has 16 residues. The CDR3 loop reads CASSHEGLAAYNEQFF. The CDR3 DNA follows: TGTGCCAGCAGCCACGAAGGACTAGCGGCCTACAATGAGCAGTTCTTC.

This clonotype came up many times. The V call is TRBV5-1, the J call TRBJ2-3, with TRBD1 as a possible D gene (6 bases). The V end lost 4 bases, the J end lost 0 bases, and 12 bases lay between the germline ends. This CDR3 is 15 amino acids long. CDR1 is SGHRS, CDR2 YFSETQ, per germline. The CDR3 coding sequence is TGCGCCAGCAGCCGGGCAGGGGATAGCACAGATACGCAGTATTTT. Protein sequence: CASSRAGDSTDTQYF.

The CDR3 coding sequence is TGCGCCAGCAGCCCGGGACTAGCGGGAGCATCTGAGCAGTTCTTC. Translating it yields CASSPGLAGASEQFF. The genes are TRBV5-1 and TRBJ2-1; 14 bases map to TRBD2. The CDR3 totals 15 residues. Trimming took 4 bases from V and 9 from J; bases not matched to a gene: 6. Germline values: CDR1 SGHRS, CDR2 YFSETQ.

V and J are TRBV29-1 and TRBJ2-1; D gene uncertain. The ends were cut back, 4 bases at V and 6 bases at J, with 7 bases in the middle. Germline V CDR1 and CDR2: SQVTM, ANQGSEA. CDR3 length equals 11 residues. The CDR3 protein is CSVAGRNEQFF. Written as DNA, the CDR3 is TGCAGCGTTGCTGGTCGCAATGAGCAGTTCTTC.

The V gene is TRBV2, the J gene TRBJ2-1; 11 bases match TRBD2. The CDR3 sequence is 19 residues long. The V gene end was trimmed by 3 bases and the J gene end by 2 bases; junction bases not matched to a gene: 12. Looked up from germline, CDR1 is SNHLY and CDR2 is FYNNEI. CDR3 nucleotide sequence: TGTGCCAGCAGTGACCCCAGGGTGCCTAGCGGGAGGCCCTACAATGAGCAGTTCTTC. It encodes CASSDPRVPSGRPYNEQFF.

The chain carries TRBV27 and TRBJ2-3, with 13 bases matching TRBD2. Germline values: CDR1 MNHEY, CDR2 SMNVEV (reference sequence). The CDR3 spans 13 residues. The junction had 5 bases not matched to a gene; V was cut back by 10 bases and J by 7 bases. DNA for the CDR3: TGTGCCACCCGGACTAGCGGGAGTAATACGCAGTATTTT. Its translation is CATRTSGSNTQYF.

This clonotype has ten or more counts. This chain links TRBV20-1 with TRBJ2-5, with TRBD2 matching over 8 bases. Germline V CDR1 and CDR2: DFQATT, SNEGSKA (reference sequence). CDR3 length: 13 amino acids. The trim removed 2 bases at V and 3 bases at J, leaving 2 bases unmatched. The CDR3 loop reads CSARLAGEETQYF. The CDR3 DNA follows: TGCAGTGCTAGACTAGCGGGCGAAGAGACCCAGTACTTC.

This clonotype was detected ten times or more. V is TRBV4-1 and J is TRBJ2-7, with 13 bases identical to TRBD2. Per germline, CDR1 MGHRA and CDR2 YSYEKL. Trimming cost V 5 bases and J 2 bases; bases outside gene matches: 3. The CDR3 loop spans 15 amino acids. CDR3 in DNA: TGCGCCAGCAGCAAAGGACTAGCGGGAGCCTACGAGCAGTACTTC. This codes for CASSKGLAGAYEQYF.

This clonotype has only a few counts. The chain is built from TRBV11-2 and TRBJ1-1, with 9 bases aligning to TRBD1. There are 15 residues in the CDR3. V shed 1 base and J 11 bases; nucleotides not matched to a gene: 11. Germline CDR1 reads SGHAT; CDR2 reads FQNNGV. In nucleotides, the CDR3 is TGTGCCAGCAGCTTAGGACAGGGGGGGATGGGCAAGGCTTTCTTT. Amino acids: CASSLGQGGMGKAFF.